The sequence of this T cell receptor beta chain was determined in a study of long-term antiretroviral therapy in people with HIV. For each donor, at least one pre-ART and at least two post-ART PBMC samples were available. Participants living with HIV all received treatment in the United States. The study used samples holding roughly 1-10 million cryopreserved PBMC before DNA extraction. The CDR3 is made up of 15 amino acids. The ends lost 3 bases at V and 4 bases at J; junction bases unmatched: 4. Germline CDR1 SNHLY, CDR2 FYNNEI. They ran version v3.0 of the immunoSEQ assay at survey level. Sequencing aimed at roughly 40,000-55,000 T-cell genomes per sample. The table came from immunoSEQ multiplex PCR; TCRdb's copy has only in-frame clones and leaves some out. The sample carries fewer than 40,000 clones, roughly 94% recorded once.

The sequence derives from a woman in her forties or fifties with HIV. The gene calls are TRBV2 and TRBJ2-1; 9 nucleotides align to TRBD2. The sample consisted of unsorted PBMCs, taken around 5 years after starting antiretroviral therapy. The CDR3 here is CASSERGGAYNEQFF. DNA for the CDR3: TGTGCCAGCAGTGAGCGGGGGGGGGCGTACAATGAGCAGTTCTTC.